Presented here are 26 T cell receptor beta chains from one specimen sequenced in a study of beta chain features in type 1 diabetes. Of the isolated RNA, all was reverse transcribed, and so the sequenced material was expressed TCRB transcripts. Only in-frame clones appear in the TCRdb table, and some are missing; sequencing was by immunoSEQ multiplex PCR. The repertoire holds 120,000 to 150,000 clones, with about 7% as singletons. The sequencing sample was made of central memory CD4+ T cells from blood. All receptors derive from a woman younger than 45 in good health.

The chain carries TRBV10-2 and TRBJ2-7; 11 bases line up with TRBD2. With V trimmed by 4 bases and J by 6 bases, 2 bases remained unmatched. The CDR3 consists of 13 residues. Germline-derived CDR1 and CDR2 are WSHSY and SAAADI. The CDR3 DNA follows: TGCGCCAGCAGTGGCGGGACTAGCGGCGAGCAGTACTTC. Protein product: CASSGGTSGEQYF.

In this sample, this clone turned up a few times. V usage is TRBV5-1 and J usage is TRBJ2-1, with 7 bases identical to TRBD2. Germline V gene sequence: CDR1 SGHRS, CDR2 YFSETQ. The CDR3 contains 17 residues. Germline trimming cut 0 bases from V and 7 bases from J; bases unmatched to any gene: 13. The CDR3 region is CASSLAPGASGSNEQFF. In DNA form, the CDR3 reads TGCGCCAGCAGCTTGGCCCCCGGGGCTAGCGGTTCGAATGAGCAGTTCTTC.

With regard to this clone: A junction end diverges from the germline sequence, so it may reflect a read error. The CDR3 DNA follows: TGTGCCAGCAGCGTCACGGACAGAGTGAACACTGAAGCTTTGTTT. Its protein is CASSVTDRVNTEALF. The chain employs TRBV9 and TRBJ1-1; TRBD1 might be the D (6 bases). CDR1 and CDR2 from the germline V gene are SGDLS and YYNGEE. CDR3 size: 15 residues.

V and J are TRBV7-2 and TRBJ1-1; 7 bases are a match to TRBD1. The CDR3 spans 15 residues. The V segment lost 5 bases and the J segment 1 base; nucleotides outside the gene matches: 7. Germline CDR1 is SGHTA and CDR2 is FQGNSA. As DNA, the CDR3 is TGTGCCAGCAGCCACACCGGGACAGCGAACACTGAAGCTTTCTTT. Translation gives CASSHTGTANTEAFF.

This clone was seen repeatedly, ten times or more. The chain has TRBV2 and TRBJ2-3; maybe TRBD2 (6 bases). CDR1 is SNHLY and CDR2 is FYNNEI in the germline V gene. The CDR3 covers 15 residues. V lost 3 bases and J 2 bases, leaving 12 bases between the germline ends. CDR3 sequence (DNA): TGTGCCAGCAGTGAGGGACGGACTATCACAGATACGCAGTATTTT. It codes for CASSEGRTITDTQYF.

This chain connects TRBV19 to TRBJ2-1, with a tentative D call TRBD2 (5 bases). The CDR3 consists of 13 residues. Germline V gene data show CDR1 as LNHDA and CDR2 as SQIVND (reference sequence). V lost 3 bases to trimming and J lost 10 bases, with 13 bases between them. The CDR3 loop reads CASSMQRDSEQFF. CDR3 in DNA: TGTGCCAGTAGTATGCAGAGGGATTCGGAGCAGTTCTTC.

The sample holds a few counts of this clone. This chain joins TRBV25-1 and TRBJ2-1; D remains ambiguous. The CDR3 totals 18 residues. The germline gives CDR1 MGHDK, CDR2 SYGVNS. Trimming cost V 1 base and J 3 bases, with 19 bases left between them. The CDR3 here is CASSESLDRSTSYNEQFF. CDR3 coding DNA: TGTGCCAGCAGTGAATCCCTCGATCGTAGCACGAGCTACAATGAGCAGTTCTTC.

This clone was counted between two and nine times. In nucleotides, the CDR3 is TGTGCCAGCAGTCGGACACGTTATGAGCAGTTCTTC. This translates into CASSRTRYEQFF. The V gene is TRBV27, the J gene TRBJ2-1, with D possibly TRBD1 on 5 matching bases. V was pared by 5 bases and J by 8 bases, with 10 bases between. This CDR3 is built from 12 residues. The V gene's germline CDR1 is MNHEY and CDR2 SMNVEV (reference sequence).

This chain joins TRBV5-1 and TRBJ2-5; TRBD2 is a possible D gene (6 bases). The germline CDR1 and CDR2 sequences are SGHRS and YFSETQ. The CDR3 is 14 amino acids. V shed 1 base and J shed 4 bases, with 11 bases lying between them. The CDR3 sequence: CASSLSAGIETQYF. Here the CDR3 DNA reads TGCGCCAGCAGCTTGTCTGCGGGAATAGAGACCCAGTACTTC.

This clone was seen a few times. The CDR3 here is CASSARTSERGEQFF. CDR3 DNA: TGTGCCAGCAGCGCCCGGACTAGCGAGAGAGGTGAGCAGTTCTTC. This chain joins TRBV14 and TRBJ2-1, with 9 nucleotides matching TRBD2. V was pared by 5 bases and J by 9 bases, with 11 bases of the junction left unmatched. The V gene's germline CDR1 is SGHDN and CDR2 FVKESK. This CDR3 is built from 15 residues.

The rearrangement joins TRBV28 to TRBJ1-5; D possibly corresponds to TRBD1 (5 bases). Trimming took off 6 bases at V and 0 bases at J, with 9 bases between the two ends. CDR1 MDHEN and CDR2 SYDVKM come from the germline V gene. The CDR3 has 14 amino acids. Here the CDR3 DNA reads TGTGCCAGCAGGACAGTTTATAGCAATCAGCCCCAGCATTTT. Its protein product is CASRTVYSNQPQHF.

The V and J genes are TRBV5-8 and TRBJ2-5; 8 positions agree with TRBD1. CDR1 is SGHTS, CDR2 YDEGEE, per germline. The trim removed 4 bases at V and 4 bases at J, leaving 12 bases unmatched. The CDR3 length is 16 residues. CDR3 coding DNA: TGTGCCAGCAGCACCGGACAGGGAATAGAGAGAGAGACCCAGTACTTC. Its protein product is CASSTGQGIERETQYF.

V usage is TRBV2 and J usage is TRBJ2-1, with D perhaps TRBD2 (6 bases). Germline V CDR1 and CDR2: SNHLY, FYNNEI. V was shortened by 6 bases and J by 10 bases, with 19 bases between the two germline ends. This CDR3 region has 14 residues. CDR3 protein: CASSRTNGGGEQFF. Here the CDR3 DNA reads TGTGCCAGCAGCCGGACCAACGGTGGAGGGGAGCAGTTCTTC.

J is TRBJ1-2 and V is TRBV6-5, with D maybe TRBD1 (6 bases). The CDR3 extends over 15 amino acids. Looked up from germline, CDR1 is MNHEY and CDR2 is SVGAGI. The V gene lost 0 bases and the J gene lost 4 bases, with 12 bases spanning the gap. CDR3 sequence reads: CASSYSYIGGYGYTF. DNA for the CDR3: TGTGCCAGCAGTTACTCGTATATAGGGGGCTATGGCTACACCTTC.

The chain joins TRBV18 to TRBJ2-2, with D maybe TRBD1 (6 bases). Germline V gene data show CDR1 as KGHSH and CDR2 as LQKENI. The CDR3 totals 15 residues. The V gene lost 3 bases and the J gene lost 3 bases, with 11 bases spanning the gap. In nucleotides, the CDR3 is TGTGCCAGCTCACCGGGGACACTTGACACCGGGGAGCTGTTTTTT. It yields the protein CASSPGTLDTGELFF.

The rearrangement joins TRBV4-3 to TRBJ1-4; 7 positions agree with TRBD1. The junction had 5 bases not matched to a gene; V was cut back by 0 bases and J by 4 bases. The germline gives CDR1 LGHNA, CDR2 YSLEER. The CDR3 extends over 16 amino acids. CDR3 amino acids: CASSQEFGQDNEKLFF. CDR3 nucleotide sequence: TGCGCCAGCAGCCAAGAGTTTGGACAGGATAATGAAAAACTGTTTTTT.

This clone was seen more than once but under ten times. The rearrangement uses TRBV6-1 and TRBJ2-3; tentative D call: TRBD2 (7 bases). The germline V gene encodes CDR1 MNHNS and CDR2 SASEGT. The CDR3 is 14 amino acids. Trimming cost V 6 bases and J 6 bases, with 16 bases left between them. CDR3 sequence reads: CASRRGGEEDTQYF. DNA for the CDR3: TGTGCCAGCAGGAGGGGGGGCGAGGAGGATACGCAGTATTTT.

The gene calls are TRBV19 and TRBJ2-3, with 13 bases identical to TRBD2. The germline gives CDR1 LNHDA, CDR2 SQIVND (reference sequence). The V and J ends lost 7 bases and 6 bases, in that order; junction bases with no gene match: 4. The CDR3 is 14 amino acids. The CDR3 spells CASTSLAGGDTQYF. CDR3 DNA: TGTGCCAGTACCTCACTAGCGGGAGGGGATACGCAGTATTTT.

The rearrangement uses TRBV30 and TRBJ2-1; 12 bases agree with TRBD2. J gave up 4 bases and V 8 bases, and 6 bases lay outside the gene matches. The CDR3 is 14 amino acids. Germline V gives CDR1 GTSNPN, CDR2 SVGIG (reference sequence). The CDR3 sequence is CARGTSGPYNEQFF. CDR3 in DNA: TGTGCCCGCGGGACTAGCGGGCCTTACAATGAGCAGTTCTTC. The full variable domain, completed using reference TRBV30 and TRBJ2-1, is SQTIHQWPATLVQPVGSPLSLECTVEGTSNPNLYWYRQAAGRGLQLLFYSVGIGQISSEVPQNLSASRPQDRQFILSSKKLLLSDSGFYLCARGTSGPYNEQFFGPGTRLTVL.

The chain joins TRBV7-2 to TRBJ1-4; weak D call: TRBD1 (5 bases). Trimming shortened V by 3 bases and J by 5 bases, and 13 bases separated the two germline ends. Germline assignment: CDR1 SGHTA and CDR2 FQGNSA. CDR3 length: 15 amino acids. The CDR3: CASSFGGTANEKLFF. The CDR3 bases are TGTGCCAGCAGCTTTGGTGGGACTGCCAATGAAAAACTGTTTTTT.

A few counts support this clone. The chain employs TRBV19 and TRBJ2-3, with D perhaps matching TRBD2 (5 bases). Germline-derived CDR1 and CDR2 are LNHDA and SQIVND (reference sequence). Deletions cut 6 bases from V and 0 bases from J, with 13 bases between. CDR3 length: 15 residues. This CDR3 is CASRNSAVSTDTQYF. In nucleotides, the CDR3 is TGTGCCAGTAGGAACTCAGCGGTTAGCACAGATACGCAGTATTTT.

The chain recombines TRBV7-9 with TRBJ2-5; TRBD2 aligns across 11 bases. This CDR3 spans 16 amino acids. CDR1 and CDR2 from the germline V gene are SEHNR and FQNEAQ (reference sequence). V shed 0 bases and J 5 bases; nucleotides not matched to a gene: 5. The CDR3 DNA reads as TGTGCCAGCAGCTTAGCGCGCCTAGCGGGAGGTGAGACCCAGTACTTC. Encoded protein: CASSLARLAGGETQYF.

V and J are TRBV7-9 and TRBJ2-6, with D unclear. The germline V gene encodes CDR1 SEHNR and CDR2 FQNEAQ (reference sequence). Trimming took off 0 bases at V and 1 base at J, with 4 bases between the two ends. The CDR3 consists of 15 residues. The CDR3 bases are TGTGCCAGCAGCTTAGCCCAATCTGGGGCCAACGTCCTGACTTTC. Its protein is CASSLAQSGANVLTF.

This clone occurred a few times. V and J are TRBV6-5 and TRBJ2-3, with D perhaps TRBD2 (6 bases). The CDR3 consists of 16 residues. V was clipped by 4 bases and J by 5 bases, with 19 bases between them. Germline V gene sequence: CDR1 MNHEY, CDR2 SVGAGI. The DNA of the CDR3 is TGTGCCAGCAGTTCCCCGTCTCGCGGGATAGGAGATACGCAGTATTTT. This translates into CASSSPSRGIGDTQYF.

The rearrangement links TRBV7-2 to TRBJ2-1; no definite D call. V lost 3 bases to trimming and J lost 4 bases, with 13 bases between them. Germline V gene sequence: CDR1 SGHTA, CDR2 FQGNSA. The length of the CDR3 is 15 residues. The CDR3 DNA sequence: TGTGCCAGCAGCTTGTTCGGAGACCTATACAATGAGCAGTTCTTC. Its protein is CASSLFGDLYNEQFF. The variable domain in full, with the rest retrieved from reference TRBV7-2 and TRBJ2-1, is GAGVSQSPSNKVTEKGKDVELRCDPISGHTALYWYRQSLGQGLEFLIYFQGNSAPDKSGLPSDRFSAERTGGSVSTLTIQRTQQEDSAVYLCASSLFGDLYNEQFFGPGTRLTVL.

V and J are TRBV7-6 and TRBJ2-3; 7 nucleotides match TRBD1. The CDR3 extends over 15 amino acids. Germline CDR1 and CDR2: SGHVS and FNYEAQ. V dropped 5 bases and J dropped 3; count of bases not matched to a gene: 8. The CDR3 bases are TGTGCCAGCAGCCGAGGGGGCGCGGATACAGATACGCAGTATTTT. Translation gives CASSRGGADTDTQYF. Full variable domain (rest looked up from reference TRBV7-6 and TRBJ2-3): GAGVSQSPRYKVTKRGQDVALRCDPISGHVSLYWYRQALGQGPEFLTYFNYEAQQDKSGLPNDRFSAERPEGSISTLTIQRTEQRDSAMYRCASSRGGADTDTQYFGPGTRLTVL.